This T cell receptor beta chain came from a study of blood T cell repertoires in COVID-19. V gave up 3 bases and J gave up 5 bases, with 18 bases separating them. Germline V gene sequence: CDR1 DFQATT, CDR2 SNEGSKA (reference sequence). The CDR3 consists of 15 residues. Clones were sequenced by immunoSEQ multiplex PCR, and TCRdb holds only the in-frame ones, with some missing. The table records roughly 250,000 clones, more than 75% of them present only once. This rearrangement joins TRBV20-1 to TRBJ2-3; D is perhaps TRBD2 (5 bases). The sequenced material came from PBMCs or T cells enriched from blood (not recorded which). This clonotype originated in a woman in her forties or fifties who had recovered from COVID-19. Here the CDR3 DNA reads TGCAGTGCTAGTTGGCCCGCTGCGGGTGAAGATACGCAGTATTTT. It translates to CSASWPAAGEDTQYF.